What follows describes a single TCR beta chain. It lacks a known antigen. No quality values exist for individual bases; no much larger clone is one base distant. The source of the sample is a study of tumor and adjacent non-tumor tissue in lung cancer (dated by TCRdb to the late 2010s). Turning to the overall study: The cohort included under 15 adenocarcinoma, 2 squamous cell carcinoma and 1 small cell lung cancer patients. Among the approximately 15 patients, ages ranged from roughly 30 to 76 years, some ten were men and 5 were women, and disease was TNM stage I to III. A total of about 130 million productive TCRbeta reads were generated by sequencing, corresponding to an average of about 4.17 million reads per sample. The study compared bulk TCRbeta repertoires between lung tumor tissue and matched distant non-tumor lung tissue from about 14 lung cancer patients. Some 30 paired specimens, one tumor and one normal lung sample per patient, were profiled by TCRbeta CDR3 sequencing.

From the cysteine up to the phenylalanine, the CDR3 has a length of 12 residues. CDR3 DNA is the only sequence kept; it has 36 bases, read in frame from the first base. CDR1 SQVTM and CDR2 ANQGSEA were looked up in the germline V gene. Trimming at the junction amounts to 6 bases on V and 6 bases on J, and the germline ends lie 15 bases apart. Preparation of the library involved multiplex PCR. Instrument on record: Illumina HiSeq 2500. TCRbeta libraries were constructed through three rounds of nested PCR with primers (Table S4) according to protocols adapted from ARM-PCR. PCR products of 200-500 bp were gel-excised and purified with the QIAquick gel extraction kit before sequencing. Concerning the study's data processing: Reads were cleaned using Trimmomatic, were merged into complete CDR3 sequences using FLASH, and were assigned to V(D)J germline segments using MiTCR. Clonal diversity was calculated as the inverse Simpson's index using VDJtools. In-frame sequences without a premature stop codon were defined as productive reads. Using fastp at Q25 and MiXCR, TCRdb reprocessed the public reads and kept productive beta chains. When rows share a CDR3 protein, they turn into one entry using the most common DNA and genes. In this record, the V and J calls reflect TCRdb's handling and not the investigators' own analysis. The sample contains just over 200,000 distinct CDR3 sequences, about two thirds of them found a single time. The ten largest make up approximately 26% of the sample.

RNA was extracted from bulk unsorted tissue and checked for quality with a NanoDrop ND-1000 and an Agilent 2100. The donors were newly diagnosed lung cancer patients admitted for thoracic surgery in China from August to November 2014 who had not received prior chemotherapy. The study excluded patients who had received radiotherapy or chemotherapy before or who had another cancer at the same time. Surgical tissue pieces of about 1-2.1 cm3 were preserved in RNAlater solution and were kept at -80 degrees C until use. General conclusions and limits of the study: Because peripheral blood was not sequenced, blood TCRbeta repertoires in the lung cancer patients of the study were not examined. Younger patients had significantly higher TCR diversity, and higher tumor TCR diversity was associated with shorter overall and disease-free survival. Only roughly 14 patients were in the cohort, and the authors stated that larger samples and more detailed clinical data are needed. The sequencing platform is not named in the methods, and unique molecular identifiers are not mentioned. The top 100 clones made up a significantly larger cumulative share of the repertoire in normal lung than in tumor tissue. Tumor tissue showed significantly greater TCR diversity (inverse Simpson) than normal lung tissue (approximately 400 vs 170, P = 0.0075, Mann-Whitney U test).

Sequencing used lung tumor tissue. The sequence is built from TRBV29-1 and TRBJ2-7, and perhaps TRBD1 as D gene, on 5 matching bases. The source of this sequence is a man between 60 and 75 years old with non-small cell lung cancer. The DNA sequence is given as TGCAGCGTCGATCTACTGGGGCGCGAGCAGTACTTC. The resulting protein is CSVDLLGREQYF.